This entry features one T cell receptor beta chain sequence. Under the authors' procedure: Nucleated cell number was recorded as an estimate derived from reference gene primer amplification. Libraries were prepared by immunoSEQ multiplex PCR; TCRdb keeps only in-frame clonotypes and omits some of them. The D gene and trimming were derived from the DNA, and the V and J assignments and clone size from that table. The sample holds about 170,000 clones, approximately 86% seen once. The data derive from a study of blood T cell repertoires in COVID-19. Overall study context: Samples came from the United States, Italy and Spain, spanning acute and convalescent COVID-19.

Germline V gene data show CDR1 as LGHDT and CDR2 as YNNKEL (reference sequence). This CDR3 spans 15 amino acids. The ends lost 3 bases at V and 8 bases at J; junction bases unmatched: 8. The receptor was isolated from an elderly woman with COVID-19, enrolled during active disease. The sequencing input was peripheral blood. This chain joins TRBV3-1 (or the pseudogene TRBV3-2) and TRBJ1-4, with 8 positions matching TRBD1. CDR3: CASSHPGQGREKLFF. CDR3 bases: TGTGCCAGCAGCCATCCCGGACAGGGCCGAGAAAAACTGTTTTTT.